The sequence of this T cell receptor (beta chain) was determined in a study of T cells in Graves' hyperthyroidism and ophthalmopathy. Findings and limits, study-wide: The majority of expanded thyroid clonotypes above 0.001 also appeared in blood. The model made its ophthalmopathy prediction, and onset followed a median around six months later.

Amplified TCR beta CDR3 regions derived from RNA transcripts. RT-PCR in the first round (using the HTBI primer set) targeted the TCR CDR3. MiXCR was run by TCRdb on the multiplex PCR reads, yielding one entry per CDR3 protein. The data contain hundreds of thousands of distinct CDR3 sequences, about 15% of them singletons. With 4 bases removed from V and 0 bases from J, the gap between germline ends came to 8 bases. The germline CDR1 and CDR2 sequences are SGHDT and YYEEEE. The CDR3 length is 15 residues. Absent ophthalmopathy progression within 18 months defined stable Graves' hyperthyroidism. This clonotype was seen a few times. The antigen remains unidentified.

The V gene is TRBV5-6, the J gene TRBJ2-6; D not certain. This clonotype originated in a woman under 40 with Graves' hyperthyroidism. The material sequenced was blood. CDR3 nucleotide sequence: TGTGCCAGCAGCCCCGACTTCTCTGGGGCCAACGTCCTGACTTTC. This encodes CASSPDFSGANVLTF.